The 27 T cell receptor beta chains given below trace back to one sample, sequenced in a study of blood T cell repertoires in COVID-19. Generated by immunoSEQ multiplex PCR, the TCRdb table keeps only in-frame clones and is missing some. The repertoire includes some 120,000 clones, roughly 80% of them detected once, and about 9.4% sits in the top ten. The sample consisted of peripheral blood. These receptors were obtained from a human donor in a cohort sampled during active COVID-19.

The chain carries TRBV30 and TRBJ2-3; 8 nucleotides line up with TRBD1. V was clipped by 2 bases and J by 4 bases; unmatched bases: 5. CDR1 is GTSNPN, CDR2 SVGIG, per germline (reference sequence). This CDR3 region has 14 residues. CDR3 nucleotides: TGTGCCTGGAGTCTCGGACAGGGCGCAGATACGCAGTATTTT. Translated: CAWSLGQGADTQYF.

The V and J genes are TRBV4-2 and TRBJ2-7; tentatively, D is TRBD2 (5 bases). Trimming took 4 bases from V and 1 from J, leaving 11 bases between them. The CDR3 totals 14 residues. Germline lookup yields CDR1 LGHNA and CDR2 YNFKEQ. Here the CDR3 reads CASSPATGSYEQYF. The CDR3 DNA sequence: TGTGCCAGCAGCCCGGCGACGGGGTCCTACGAGCAGTACTTC.

The gene calls are TRBV7-9 and TRBJ2-2; no clear D gene. With 2 bases removed from V and 5 bases from J, the gap between germline ends came to 3 bases. Germline values: CDR1 SEHNR, CDR2 FQNEAQ (reference sequence). This CDR3 has 12 amino acids. The CDR3 DNA follows: TGTGCCAGCAGCTTACCGACCGGGGAGCTGTTTTTT. This encodes CASSLPTGELFF. The whole variable domain, remainder taken from reference TRBV7-9 and TRBJ2-2, is DTGVSQNPRHKITKRGQNVTFRCDPISEHNRLYWYRQTLGQGPEFLTYFQNEAQLEKSRLLSDRFSAERPKGSFSTLEIQRTEQGDSAMYLCASSLPTGELFFGEGSRLTVL.

This chain uses TRBV7-7 with TRBJ2-7, with D tentatively TRBD1 (6 bases). CDR1 and CDR2 from the germline V gene are SSHAT and FNYEAQ (reference sequence). The CDR3 totals 13 residues. V lost 3 bases and J 3 bases, leaving 9 bases between the germline ends. The CDR3 coding sequence is TGTGCCAGCAGCTTGGCACAGGGCTACGAGCAGTACTTC. Translated: CASSLAQGYEQYF. Full variable domain (remainder filled in from reference TRBV7-7 and TRBJ2-7): GAGVSQSPRYKVTKRGQDVTLRCDPISSHATLYWYQQALGQGPEFLTYFNYEAQPDKSGLPSDRFSAERPEGSISTLTIQRTEQRDSAMYRCASSLAQGYEQYFGPGTRLTVT.

The rearrangement joins TRBV7-2 to TRBJ1-6; D call uncertain. With 1 base removed from V and 7 bases from J, the gap between germline ends came to 14 bases. CDR3 length: 16 amino acids. Germline V gives CDR1 SGHTA, CDR2 FQGNSA. The CDR3 reads CASSLGVTIGNSPLHF. CDR3 nucleotides: TGTGCCAGCAGCTTAGGGGTAACTATTGGGAATTCACCCCTCCACTTT.

The rearrangement links TRBV6-5 to TRBJ1-4, with 10 bases that match TRBD1. Germline values: CDR1 MNHEY, CDR2 SVGAGI. CDR3 size: 14 residues. V lost 8 bases and J lost 5; bases outside the gene matches: 5. The CDR3 bases are TGTGCCAGCGTCTCGACAGGGGGCAATGAAAAACTGTTTTTT. Translated: CASVSTGGNEKLFF.

The chain carries TRBV7-8 and TRBJ2-7; possible D gene TRBD1, 5 bases. This CDR3 has 15 residues. CDR1 is SGHVS and CDR2 is FQNEAQ in the germline V gene. V lost 6 bases and J 6 bases, leaving 21 bases between the germline ends. The DNA of the CDR3 is TGTGCCAGCAGTTCAAATACCCAGGGCGGTGCCGAGCAGTACTTC. Translation gives CASSSNTQGGAEQYF.

The V call is TRBV6-1, the J call TRBJ2-3; 10 nucleotides agree with TRBD2. CDR1 and CDR2 (germline): MNHNS, SASEGT. The CDR3 sequence is 17 residues long. V shed 1 base, J shed 1 base, and the junction held 5 bases outside the gene matches. This CDR3 reads CASSEDRLAGGTDTQYF. The CDR3 bases are TGTGCCAGCAGTGAAGATCGGCTAGCGGGAGGCACAGATACGCAGTATTTT.

The V and J genes are TRBV7-9 and TRBJ1-1, with 8 bases lining up with TRBD1. Germline trimming cut 5 bases from V and 1 base from J; bases unmatched to any gene: 6. Germline CDR1 is SEHNR and CDR2 is FQNEAQ (reference sequence). The CDR3 is 15 residues long. Here the CDR3 reads CASSLMGQANTEAFF. CDR3 coding DNA: TGTGCCAGCAGCCTAATGGGACAGGCGAACACTGAAGCTTTCTTT.

V gene TRBV6-2 or TRBV6-3 combines with J gene TRBJ1-5; 8 bases match TRBD1. This CDR3 is 15 amino acids long. V dropped 0 bases and J dropped 6; count of bases not matched to a gene: 4. CDR1 and CDR2 from the germline V gene are MNHEY and SVGEGT. The CDR3 DNA reads as TGTGCCAGCAGTTACTCGACAGGGGCGGGTCAGCCCCAGCATTTT. Its translation is CASSYSTGAGQPQHF.

The CDR3 is CASSLAAGGHQPQHF. The CDR3 DNA reads TGTGCCAGCAGCCTGGCGGCAGGGGGCCATCAGCCCCAGCATTTT. The J gene is TRBJ1-5, the V gene TRBV27; TRBD1 matches at 8 bases. V shed 6 bases and J 5 bases; nucleotides not matched to a gene: 9. The CDR3 covers 15 residues. Germline lookup yields CDR1 MNHEY and CDR2 SMNVEV (reference sequence).

This chain connects TRBV2 to TRBJ2-5; no clear D. This CDR3 contains 11 residues. CDR1 is SNHLY and CDR2 is FYNNEI in the germline V gene. V was trimmed by 6 bases and J by 3 bases, leaving 5 bases between them. Here the CDR3 reads CASRHEETQYF. The CDR3 bases are TGTGCCAGCAGACATGAAGAGACCCAGTACTTC.

This chain uses TRBV2 with TRBJ2-2, with 10 bases that match TRBD1. This CDR3 is 16 amino acids long. Trimming cost V 7 bases and J 2 bases; bases outside gene matches: 7. Germline V gene lookup returns CDR1 SNHLY and CDR2 FYNNEI. The CDR3 is CASTLTGGGNTGELFF. The CDR3 nucleotides read TGTGCCAGCACCCTGACAGGGGGCGGCAACACCGGGGAGCTGTTTTTT.

V is TRBV19 and J is TRBJ1-1; 8 nucleotides agree with TRBD1. The V gene's germline CDR1 is LNHDA and CDR2 SQIVND (reference sequence). The V segment lost 6 bases and the J segment 1 base; nucleotides outside the gene matches: 25. The CDR3 has 21 amino acids. The CDR3 is CASSPMVWGKTGETRNTEAFF. DNA of the CDR3: TGTGCCAGTAGCCCGATGGTCTGGGGAAAGACAGGGGAGACAAGGAACACTGAAGCTTTCTTT.

The rearrangement uses TRBV11-2 and TRBJ1-1; a possible D gene is TRBD1 (5 bases). The CDR3 consists of 14 residues. CDR1 SGHAT and CDR2 FQNNGV come from the germline V gene. V was clipped by 5 bases and J by 4 bases, with 14 bases between them. CDR3: CASSPQTGGTEAFF. CDR3 in DNA: TGTGCCAGCAGCCCCCAAACGGGGGGCACTGAAGCTTTCTTT.

On this clone: At one end the junction does not follow the germline gene, possibly because of a read error. The genes are TRBV29-1 and TRBJ2-1, with unresolved D. The V gene's germline CDR1 is SQVTM and CDR2 ANQGSEA. The CDR3 contains 14 residues. The CDR3 DNA reads as TGCAGCGTGGAAGGGCAGTTTTCCTACAATGAGCAGTTCTTC. Its protein is CSVEGQFSYNEQFF.

The chain employs TRBV5-4 and TRBJ2-5, with 7 bases lining up with TRBD1. The CDR3 sequence is 14 residues long. CDR1 SGHNT and CDR2 YYREEE come from the germline V gene (reference sequence). The trim removed 2 bases at V and 2 bases at J, leaving 3 bases unmatched. CDR3 sequence reads: CASSFVGQQETQYF. CDR3 DNA sequence: TGTGCCAGCAGCTTCGTGGGACAGCAAGAGACCCAGTACTTC. The whole variable domain, remainder taken from reference TRBV5-4 and TRBJ2-5, is ETGVTQSPTHLIKTRGQQVTLRCSSQSGHNTVSWYQQALGQGPQFIFQYYREEENGRGNFPPRFSGLQFPNYSSELNVNALELDDSALYLCASSFVGQQETQYFGPGTRLLVL.

V is TRBV6-2 or TRBV6-3 and J is TRBJ1-2; D not resolved. Germline values: CDR1 MNHEY, CDR2 SVGEGT. The CDR3 is made up of 14 amino acids. V was clipped by 2 bases and J by 3 bases, with 10 bases between them. The CDR3 coding sequence is TGTGCCAGCAGTTACGGGTCAAGCGACTATGGCTACACCTTC. It yields the protein CASSYGSSDYGYTF.

The V gene is TRBV18, the J gene TRBJ2-6, with TRBD1 matching 8 bases. V shed 8 bases and J 0 bases; nucleotides not matched to a gene: 15. This CDR3 is built from 19 residues. The germline CDR1 and CDR2 sequences are KGHSH and LQKENI. In nucleotides, the CDR3 is TGTGCCAGCAACCCCGGAACAGGGGGGAAGCTCTCTGGGGCCAACGTCCTGACTTTC. Translating it yields CASNPGTGGKLSGANVLTF.

This chain uses TRBV6-1 with TRBJ2-7, with D tentatively TRBD1 (7 bases). Trimming pared 1 base from V and 6 bases from J, leaving 28 bases between. The length of the CDR3 is 19 residues. Germline V gene lookup returns CDR1 MNHNS and CDR2 SASEGT. CDR3 sequence (DNA): TGTGCCAGCAGTGAAGTCGTATCGGGAACGGGCAGGGGGGTGCGCGAGCAGTACTTC. Protein sequence: CASSEVVSGTGRGVREQYF.

The chain is built from TRBV5-1 and TRBJ2-7; 7 bases are a match to TRBD2. The junction had 9 bases not matched to a gene; V was cut back by 2 bases and J by 4 bases. Germline V gives CDR1 SGHRS, CDR2 YFSETQ. CDR3 size: 15 residues. The CDR3 here is CASSLFPAGPYEQYF. CDR3 sequence (DNA): TGCGCCAGCAGCTTATTTCCAGCGGGGCCTTACGAGCAGTACTTC.

The genes are TRBV18 and TRBJ1-2; possibly TRBD1 for D (5 bases). V lost 3 bases to trimming and J lost 1 base, with 15 bases between them. Per the germline V gene, CDR1 is KGHSH and CDR2 is LQKENI. The CDR3 has 16 residues. CDR3 sequence (DNA): TGTGCCAGCTCACCTTCGGCTACGGGGGATAACTATGGCTACACCTTC. It yields the protein CASSPSATGDNYGYTF.

The chain couples TRBV27 to TRBJ1-1; 7 bases align to TRBD1. V dropped 10 bases and J dropped 5; count of bases not matched to a gene: 7. The CDR3 spans 12 residues. Germline values: CDR1 MNHEY, CDR2 SMNVEV (reference sequence). CDR3 residues: CATRAGGTEAFF. As DNA, the CDR3 is TGTGCCACCAGGGCAGGGGGGACTGAAGCTTTCTTT.

This chain links TRBV7-9 with TRBJ1-2; TRBD1 matches 9 bases. This CDR3 comprises 14 residues. Germline V gives CDR1 SEHNR, CDR2 FQNEAQ (reference sequence). After removal of 3 bases from V and 6 bases from J, the junction contained 5 bases not matched to a gene. The CDR3 loop reads CASSFQTGGHGYTF. As DNA, the CDR3 is TGTGCCAGCAGCTTTCAAACAGGGGGCCATGGCTACACCTTC.

This clone was seen just once. The V gene is TRBV7-9, the J gene TRBJ1-4; no reliable D call. CDR1 and CDR2 (germline): SEHNR, FQNEAQ (reference sequence). The V and J ends lost 1 base and 8 bases respectively, with 14 bases between them. The CDR3 is made up of 15 amino acids. Here the CDR3 reads CASSLVGPEREKLFF. The CDR3 nucleotides are TGTGCCAGCAGCTTAGTTGGGCCAGAAAGAGAAAAACTGTTTTTT.

The chain recombines TRBV6-5 with TRBJ2-1; a possible D gene is TRBD1 (6 bases). V gave up 5 bases and J gave up 5 bases, with 13 bases separating them. Germline-derived CDR1 and CDR2 are MNHEY and SVGAGI. CDR3 length: 14 residues. CDR3 in DNA: TGTGCCAGCAGTCTCCGGGACACAGACAATGAGCAGTTCTTC. Protein product: CASSLRDTDNEQFF.

This clone occurred a few times. V usage is TRBV4-1 and J usage is TRBJ1-1; D gene ambiguous. The CDR3 has 14 residues. The V end was cut by 6 bases, the J end by 2 bases, with 13 bases between. CDR1 and CDR2 (germline): MGHRA, YSYEKL. Here the CDR3 reads CASSNTGINTEAFF. In DNA, the CDR3 is TGCGCCAGCAGTAACACCGGGATCAACACTGAAGCTTTCTTT.